The 10 T cell receptor beta chains listed next were all sequenced from one sample in a study of T cells in Graves' hyperthyroidism and ophthalmopathy. Amplified regions were TCR beta CDR3 sequences from RNA transcripts. Initially, a first-round RT-PCR of the TCR CDR3 employed the HTBI primer set. TCRdb re-called the multiplex PCR reads with MiXCR, one entry per CDR3 protein. The sample lists around 350,000 distinct CDR3 sequences; under 15% were seen once. The sequenced sample was blood. The receptors derive from a woman aged 18-30 years with Graves' hyperthyroidism.

As concerns this clonotype: This may be a read error: a much more frequent sequence differs by one nucleotide. It is likely a read error, because the conserved phenylalanine at the end of the CDR3 is missing. This chain uses TRBV6-1 with TRBJ2-2, with D possibly TRBD2 on 6 matching bases. The germline V and J ends were trimmed by 6 bases and 5 bases, with 7 bases remaining between them. The CDR3 spans 12 residues. Germline CDR1 and CDR2: MNHNS and SASEGT. CDR3 amino acids: CASRRGTGELFS. The CDR3 DNA follows: TGTGCCAGCAGGCGGGGAACCGGGGAGCTGTTTTCT.

The rearrangement joins TRBV19 to TRBJ2-2; tentatively, D is TRBD2 (6 bases). The germline V gene encodes CDR1 LNHDA and CDR2 SQIVND (reference sequence). The V end was cut by 5 bases, the J end by 0 bases, with 13 bases between. There are 16 residues in the CDR3. The CDR3 DNA follows: TGTGCCAGTAGTGCCCTGTGGGGGGCGAACACCGGGGAGCTGTTTTTT. Protein sequence: CASSALWGANTGELFF.

This clonotype was seen many times. V and J are TRBV18 and TRBJ2-3; the D is unclear. V dropped 4 bases and J dropped 3 bases, with 14 bases sitting between them. The CDR3 is 15 residues long. From germline, CDR1 is KGHSH and CDR2 LQKENI. The CDR3 is CASSLTEIGTDTQYF. The CDR3 nucleotides read TGTGCCAGCTCACTGACCGAAATAGGGACAGATACGCAGTATTTT.

This clonotype was counted many times. A single base separates this from a much larger clone, so it may be a read error. The genes are TRBV28 and TRBJ2-3, with D perhaps TRBD2 (6 bases). The germline V and J ends were trimmed by 2 bases and 4 bases, with 13 bases remaining between them. The length of the CDR3 is 15 residues. The germline V gene has CDR1 MDHEN and CDR2 SYDVKM. The CDR3 coding sequence is TGTGCCAGCAGTTTAAGTGGGGACTTCGCAGATACGCAGTATTTT. This codes for CASSLSGDFADTQYF. Supplemented by reference TRBV28 and TRBJ2-3, the full variable domain reads DVKVTQSSRYLVKRTGEKVFLECVQDMDHENMFWYRQDPGLGLRLIYFSYDVKMKEKGDIPEGYSVSREKKERFSLILESASTNQTSMYLCASSLSGDFADTQYFGPGTRLTVL.

This clonotype was observed many times. The chain recombines TRBV28 with TRBJ2-1; D assignment may be TRBD1 or TRBD2 (5 bases each). The V end lost 10 bases, the J end lost 9 bases, and 13 bases lay between the germline ends. CDR1 MDHEN and CDR2 SYDVKM come from the germline V gene. The CDR3 is 11 amino acids. The CDR3, as DNA: TGTGCCATCGCGATTGGGGGTGAGCAGTTCTTC. Protein product: CAIAIGGEQFF.

This clonotype was counted a few times. The chain is built from TRBV11-1 and TRBJ2-7; 11 nucleotides line up with TRBD2. This CDR3 has 15 residues. Germline CDR1 SGHAT, CDR2 FQDESV (reference sequence). The ends lost 2 bases at V and 3 bases at J; junction bases unmatched: 3. For the CDR3, the DNA is TGTGCCAGCAGCTTAACTAGCGGGGGCTTCTACGAGCAGTACTTC. Its protein is CASSLTSGGFYEQYF.

The CDR3 DNA reads TGTGCCAGCAGGGTCGCAGGGGGCACTGAAGCTTTCTTT. Translation: CASRVAGGTEAFF. The genes are TRBV27 and TRBJ1-1; TRBD1 aligns across 7 bases. The V segment lost 6 bases and the J segment 4 bases; nucleotides outside the gene matches: 5. From germline, CDR1 is MNHEY and CDR2 SMNVEV (reference sequence). CDR3 length: 13 residues.

This chain joins TRBV4-1 and TRBJ1-1; TRBD1 might be the D (5 bases). CDR3 length: 14 amino acids. CDR1 and CDR2 from the germline V gene are MGHRA and YSYEKL. Trimming left V 6 bases short and J 3 bases short, with 14 bases between. CDR3 coding DNA: TGCGCCAGCAGTCTAGGATGGGGCTACACTGAAGCTTTCTTT. Amino acid sequence: CASSLGWGYTEAFF.

This clonotype was detected many times. The V call is TRBV6-1, the J call TRBJ1-3; D is perhaps TRBD1 (5 bases). Per germline, CDR1 MNHNS and CDR2 SASEGT. The length of the CDR3 is 14 residues. Trimming took 6 bases from V and 2 from J, leaving 11 bases between them. CDR3 amino acids: CASRPTVAGNTIYF. CDR3 DNA: TGTGCCAGCAGACCGACAGTAGCTGGAAACACCATATATTTT.

This clonotype was counted many times. The V and J genes are TRBV30 and TRBJ1-3; maybe TRBD1 (5 bases). This CDR3 is built from 13 residues. V lost 2 bases and J lost 7, with 12 bases in between. Germline V gene sequence: CDR1 GTSNPN, CDR2 SVGIG (reference sequence). CDR3 in DNA: TGTGCCTGGAGTAGGGGTAAAGAGAACACCATATATTTT. It specifies CAWSRGKENTIYF.